A selection of T cell receptor beta chains follows, all from one sample in a study of T cell repertoires in cytomegalovirus infection. TCRdb passed the reads through MiXCR, listing each CDR3 protein once. The repertoire includes about 700,000 distinct CDR3 sequences, around a third of them detected once, and approximately 18% sits in the top ten. What these receptors recognize is not known. The sequenced sample was cultured PBMCs, obtained from culture after CMV antigen stimulation. Receptors were obtained from a human donor in good health (CMV status not recorded). Some clones in this sample may be carry-over from other donors' samples. Both conserved end residues are trimmed from each CDR3. D genes are given only for firm matches.

V gene,D gene,CDR3 protein
TRBV7-2,NA,ASSLDSGWGREQY
TRBV6-1,TRBD2,ASSEAGGGDTQY
TRBV7-8,TRBD2,ASSLVGAGGRYQETQY
TRBV6-1,TRBD2,ASSESTGGQETQY
TRBV7-9,TRBD2,ASSPPLAGVPYEQY
TRBV6-1,NA,ASSAREWAEAF
TRBV11-2,TRBD2,ASSLDLSSGSNEQF
TRBV11-1,NA,ASSLAGGPWAYNEQF
TRBV19,TRBD1,ASSITGGPPYTDTQY
TRBV15,NA,ATSRVRQPQH
TRBV7-2,NA,ASRTVPDTQY
TRBV6-5,NA,ASRPLEGVEAF
TRBV27,TRBD2,ASKAGVTDTQY
TRBV24-1,TRBD1,ATSDVADRSEADTQY
TRBV10-2,NA,ASGRNEETQY
TRBV4-3,NA,ASSQDYRGRKNTEAF
TRBV19,NA,ASTAGGEYEQY
TRBV7-6,TRBD2,ASSPTSGRYHNEQF
TRBV3-1,TRBD1,ASSQKGQGNEQY
TRBV6-1,NA,ASMESESLTYEQY
TRBV6-6,TRBD1,ASSYGDSWGEKLF
TRBV7-8,TRBD1,ASSLRDRGRVYEQY